Below are 14 T cell receptor beta chains sequenced from a single sample in a study of CD8+ T cells in alopecia areata. Sample treatment: oral pan-JAK inhibitor, 5-10 mg twice daily. Extraction of RNA preceded its reverse transcription into cDNA, which served as the sequencing template. Data came from immunoSEQ multiplex PCR; TCRdb stores just in-frame clones and leaves some out. The table has roughly 99,000 clones, roughly 84% seen once. The sequenced sample was CD8+ T cells sorted from blood, obtained at week 24, from a patient treated with tofacitinib. The origin of the receptors is a human donor with alopecia areata.

The gene calls are TRBV15 and TRBJ1-5; D is uncertain. The V and J ends lost 0 bases and 0 bases respectively, with 9 bases between them. Per the germline V gene, CDR1 is LNHNV and CDR2 is YYDKDF (reference sequence). This CDR3 spans 16 amino acids. The CDR3 is CATSRDLAASNQPQHF. The CDR3 DNA is TGTGCCACCAGCAGAGATCTAGCGGCTAGCAATCAGCCCCAGCATTTT.

This chain connects TRBV7-2 to TRBJ2-3; no firm D call. V lost 1 base and J 0 bases, leaving 14 bases between the germline ends. Germline values: CDR1 SGHTA, CDR2 FQGNSA. The CDR3 has 17 residues. The CDR3 protein is CASSLEGLPWSTDTQYF. CDR3 sequence (DNA): TGTGCCAGCAGCTTAGAGGGCCTGCCATGGAGCACAGATACGCAGTATTTT.

This sequence joins TRBV2 and TRBJ2-7; 8 bases agree with TRBD1. The CDR3 is made up of 16 amino acids. Germline CDR1 SNHLY, CDR2 FYNNEI. The V segment lost 3 bases and the J segment 5 bases; nucleotides outside the gene matches: 12. The DNA for the CDR3 is TGTGCCAGCAGTGATGGACAGGGCATCGTACGAAACGAGCAGTACTTC. Encoded protein: CASSDGQGIVRNEQYF.

A few counts support this clone. The chain links TRBV5-1 to TRBJ2-5; TRBD2 matches at 10 bases. V trimming: 2 bases; J trimming: 6 bases; junction bases outside the gene matches: 16. The CDR3 runs to 18 residues. The germline V gene encodes CDR1 SGHRS and CDR2 YFSETQ. CDR3 DNA: TGCGCCAGCAGCTTAGGCCAGCGGGGGGGCCTCGAAGAGAAGACCCAGTACTTC. Amino acids: CASSLGQRGGLEEKTQYF.

The chain employs TRBV2 and TRBJ2-1; D unclear. V was pared by 7 bases and J by 4 bases, with 14 bases between. Germline V gene lookup returns CDR1 SNHLY and CDR2 FYNNEI. The CDR3 covers 14 residues. CDR3 nucleotides: TGTGCCAGCACAGGACCAGGTGTGTACAATGAGCAGTTCTTC. Translating it yields CASTGPGVYNEQFF. The full variable domain, in which reference TRBV2 and TRBJ2-1 provide the parts outside the CDR3, is EPEVTQTPSHQVTQMGQEVILRCVPISNHLYFYWYRQILGQKVEFLVSFYNNEISEKSEIFDDQFSVERPDGSNFTLKIRSTKLEDSAMYFCASTGPGVYNEQFFGPGTRLTVL.

Here the CDR3 reads CASSRTGVALQQETQYF. The CDR3 nucleotides are TGTGCCAGCAGCCGGACAGGGGTTGCGCTCCAACAAGAGACCCAGTACTTC. V and J are TRBV5-4 and TRBJ2-5; 9 bases fit TRBD1. The CDR3 contains 17 residues. Germline-derived CDR1 and CDR2 are SGHNT and YYREEE (reference sequence). V lost 4 bases to trimming and J lost 2 bases; unmatched junction nucleotides: 12.

This clone has more than one count but fewer than ten. This chain joins TRBV7-2 and TRBJ2-5, with 9 bases aligning to TRBD2. The V and J ends lost 1 base and 1 base, in that order; junction bases with no gene match: 10. The CDR3 length is 18 residues. From germline, CDR1 is SGHTA and CDR2 FQGNSA. CDR3 amino acids: CASSLGLRLAGIQETQYF. The CDR3 DNA sequence: TGTGCCAGCAGCTTAGGATTAAGGCTAGCGGGGATCCAAGAGACCCAGTACTTC.

The chain is built from TRBV13 and TRBJ1-1; D ambiguous. The ends were cut back, 5 bases at V and 2 bases at J, with 12 bases in the middle. CDR3 length: 14 amino acids. Per the germline V gene, CDR1 is PRHDT and CDR2 is FYEKMQ (reference sequence). The CDR3 nucleotides are TGTGCCAGCAGCCCCGGAATCGGAAACACTGAAGCTTTCTTT. It is translated as CASSPGIGNTEAFF.

The chain is built from TRBV7-2 and TRBJ2-1, with 9 positions matching TRBD2. The CDR3 totals 16 residues. The V gene end was trimmed by 3 bases and the J gene end by 7 bases; junction bases not matched to a gene: 10. Germline lookup yields CDR1 SGHTA and CDR2 FQGNSA. For the CDR3, the DNA is TGTGCCAGCAGCTTTTATCCGAGCGGGGGGAGTAATGAGCAGTTCTTC. Its protein is CASSFYPSGGSNEQFF.

The CDR3 DNA reads as TGTGCCAGCAGTTCGAGATCCTACAATGAGCAGTTCTTC. Protein: CASSSRSYNEQFF. V and J are TRBV27 and TRBJ2-1; D ambiguous. Germline V gene lookup returns CDR1 MNHEY and CDR2 SMNVEV (reference sequence). V was trimmed by 4 bases and J by 1 base, leaving 5 bases between them. The CDR3 consists of 13 residues.

The V gene is TRBV11-2, the J gene TRBJ2-1; D is perhaps TRBD2 (5 bases). Germline CDR1 and CDR2: SGHAT and FQNNGV. Between the trimmed V and J ends, which lost 3 bases and 7 bases, there was a span of 10 bases. The CDR3 loop spans 13 amino acids. For the CDR3, the DNA is TGTGCCAGCAGCTTGGGCTGGAGGAATGAGCAGTTCTTC. The encoded protein is CASSLGWRNEQFF.

The genes are TRBV7-9 and TRBJ2-1; 7 nucleotides match TRBD1. The CDR3 has 14 residues. CDR1 and CDR2 (germline): SEHNR, FQNEAQ (reference sequence). The trim removed 6 bases at V and 6 bases at J, leaving 8 bases unmatched. As DNA, the CDR3 is TGTGCCAGCAGTCGAACCGACAGGGCCAATGAGCAGTTCTTC. Its translation: CASSRTDRANEQFF.

CDR3 loop: CASSASGGYYNEQFF. As DNA, the CDR3 is TGTGCCAGCAGCGCTAGCGGGGGGTATTACAATGAGCAGTTCTTC. The chain links TRBV2 to TRBJ2-1; 11 bases agree with TRBD2. The germline V gene encodes CDR1 SNHLY and CDR2 FYNNEI. J gave up 4 bases and V 6 bases, and 5 bases lay outside the gene matches. This CDR3 comprises 15 residues.

The V call is TRBV4-3, the J call TRBJ2-7; 7 nucleotides agree with TRBD1. This CDR3 spans 18 amino acids. Germline loops: CDR1 LGHNA, CDR2 YSLEER. V lost 1 base and J lost 3; bases outside the gene matches: 15. CDR3 loop: CASSQAPRYGQDLYEQYF. The CDR3 DNA reads as TGCGCCAGCAGCCAAGCACCACGATACGGACAGGACCTCTACGAGCAGTACTTC.